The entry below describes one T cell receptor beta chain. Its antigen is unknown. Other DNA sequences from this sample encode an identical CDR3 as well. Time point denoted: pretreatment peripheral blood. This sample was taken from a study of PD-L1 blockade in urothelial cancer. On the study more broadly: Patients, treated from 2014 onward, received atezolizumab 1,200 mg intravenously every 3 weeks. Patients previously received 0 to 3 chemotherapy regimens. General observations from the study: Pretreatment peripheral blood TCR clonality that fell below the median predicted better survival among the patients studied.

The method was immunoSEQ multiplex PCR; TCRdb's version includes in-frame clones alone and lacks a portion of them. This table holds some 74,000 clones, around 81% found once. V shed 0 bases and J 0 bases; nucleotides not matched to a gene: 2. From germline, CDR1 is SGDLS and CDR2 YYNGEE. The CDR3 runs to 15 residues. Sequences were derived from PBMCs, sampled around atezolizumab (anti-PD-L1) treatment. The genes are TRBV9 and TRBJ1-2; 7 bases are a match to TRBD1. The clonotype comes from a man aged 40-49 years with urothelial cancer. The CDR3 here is CASSVEGTANYGYTF. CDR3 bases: TGTGCCAGCAGCGTAGAGGGGACAGCTAACTATGGCTACACCTTC. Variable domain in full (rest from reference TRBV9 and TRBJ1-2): DSGVTQTPKHLITATGQRVTLRCSPRSGDLSVYWYQQSLDQGLQFLIQYYNGEERAKGNILERFSAQQFPDLHSELNLSSLELGDSALYFCASSVEGTANYGYTFGSGTRLTVV.